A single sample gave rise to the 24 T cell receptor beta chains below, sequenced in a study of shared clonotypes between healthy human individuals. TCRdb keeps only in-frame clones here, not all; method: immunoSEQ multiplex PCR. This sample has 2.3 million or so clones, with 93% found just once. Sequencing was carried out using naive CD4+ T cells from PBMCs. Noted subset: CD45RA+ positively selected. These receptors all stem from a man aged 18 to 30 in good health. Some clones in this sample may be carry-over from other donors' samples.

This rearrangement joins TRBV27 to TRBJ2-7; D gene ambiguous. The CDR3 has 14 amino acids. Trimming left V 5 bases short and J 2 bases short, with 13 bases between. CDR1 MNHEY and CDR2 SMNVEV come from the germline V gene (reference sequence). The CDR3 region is CASSKQVPPYEQYF. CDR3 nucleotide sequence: TGTGCCAGCAGTAAACAAGTACCCCCCTACGAGCAGTACTTC.

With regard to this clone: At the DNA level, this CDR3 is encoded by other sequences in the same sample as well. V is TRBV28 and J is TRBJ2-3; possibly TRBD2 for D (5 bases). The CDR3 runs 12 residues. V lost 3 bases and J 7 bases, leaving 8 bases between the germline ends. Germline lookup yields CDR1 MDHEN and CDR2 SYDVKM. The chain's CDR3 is CASSLSGNTQYF. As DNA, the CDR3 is TGTGCCAGCAGTTTGAGCGGAAATACGCAGTATTTT.

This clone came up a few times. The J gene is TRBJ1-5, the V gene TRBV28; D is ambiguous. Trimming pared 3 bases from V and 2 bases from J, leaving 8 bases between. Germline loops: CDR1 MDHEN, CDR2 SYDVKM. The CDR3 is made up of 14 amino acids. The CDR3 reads CASSFTMGNQPQHF. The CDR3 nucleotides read TGTGCCAGCAGTTTTACCATGGGCAATCAGCCCCAGCATTTT. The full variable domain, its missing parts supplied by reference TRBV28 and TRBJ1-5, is DVKVTQSSRYLVKRTGEKVFLECVQDMDHENMFWYRQDPGLGLRLIYFSYDVKMKEKGDIPEGYSVSREKKERFSLILESASTNQTSMYLCASSFTMGNQPQHFGDGTRLSIL.

CDR3 nucleotides: TGCAGCGTTATTACAGGGACAGAGACCCAGTACTTC. Its translation: CSVITGTETQYF. The chain joins TRBV29-1 to TRBJ2-5, with TRBD1 as a possible D gene (6 bases). The CDR3 runs to 12 residues. Trimming shortened V by 5 bases and J by 4 bases, and 11 bases separated the two germline ends. Germline assignment: CDR1 SQVTM and CDR2 ANQGSEA.

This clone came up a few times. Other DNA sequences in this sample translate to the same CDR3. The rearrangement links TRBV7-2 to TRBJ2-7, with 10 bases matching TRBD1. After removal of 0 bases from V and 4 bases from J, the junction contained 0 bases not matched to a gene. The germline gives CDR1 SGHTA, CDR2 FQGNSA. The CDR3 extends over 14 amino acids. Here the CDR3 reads CASSLAGQGYEQYF. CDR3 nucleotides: TGTGCCAGCAGCTTAGCGGGACAGGGGTACGAGCAGTACTTC.

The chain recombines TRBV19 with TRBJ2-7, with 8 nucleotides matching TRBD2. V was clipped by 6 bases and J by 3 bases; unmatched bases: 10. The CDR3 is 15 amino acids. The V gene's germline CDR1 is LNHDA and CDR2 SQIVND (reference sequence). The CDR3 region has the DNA TGTGCCAGTAGCCTGCCGGGACTAGGTAGCTACGAGCAGTACTTC. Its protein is CASSLPGLGSYEQYF.

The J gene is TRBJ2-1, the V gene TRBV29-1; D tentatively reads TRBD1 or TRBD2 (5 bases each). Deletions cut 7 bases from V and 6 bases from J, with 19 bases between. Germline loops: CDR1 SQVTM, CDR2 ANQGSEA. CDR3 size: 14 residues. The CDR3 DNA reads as TGCAGCGGAACCGGGACGGAGGCACGCAATGAGCAGTTCTTC. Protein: CSGTGTEARNEQFF.

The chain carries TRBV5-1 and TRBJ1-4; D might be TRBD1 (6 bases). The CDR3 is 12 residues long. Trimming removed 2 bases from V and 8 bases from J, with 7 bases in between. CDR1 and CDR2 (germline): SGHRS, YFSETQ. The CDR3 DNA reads TGCGCCAGCAGCTTTGACAGGGAAAAACTGTTTTTT. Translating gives CASSFDREKLFF. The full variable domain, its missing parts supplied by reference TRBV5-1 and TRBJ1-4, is KAGVTQTPRYLIKTRGQQVTLSCSPISGHRSVSWYQQTPGQGLQFLFEYFSETQRNKGNFPGRFSGRQFSNSRSEMNVSTLELGDSALYLCASSFDREKLFFGSGTQLSVL.

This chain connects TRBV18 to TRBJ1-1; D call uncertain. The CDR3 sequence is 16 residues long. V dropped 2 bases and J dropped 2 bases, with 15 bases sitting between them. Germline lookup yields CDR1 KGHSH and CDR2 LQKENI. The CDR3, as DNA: TGTGCCAGCTCACCAGGGCAGCAAACGTTCAACACTGAAGCTTTCTTT. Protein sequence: CASSPGQQTFNTEAFF.

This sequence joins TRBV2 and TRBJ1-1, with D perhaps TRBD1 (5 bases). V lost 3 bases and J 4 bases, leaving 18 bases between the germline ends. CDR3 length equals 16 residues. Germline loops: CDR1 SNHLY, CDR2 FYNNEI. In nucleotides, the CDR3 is TGTGCCAGCAGTGAGTTAGGCAGGGCGGAGGGCACTGAAGCTTTCTTT. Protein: CASSELGRAEGTEAFF.

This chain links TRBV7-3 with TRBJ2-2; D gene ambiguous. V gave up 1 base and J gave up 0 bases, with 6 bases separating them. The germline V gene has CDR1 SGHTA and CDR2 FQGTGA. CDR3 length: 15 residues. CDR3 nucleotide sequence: TGTGCCAGCAGCTTAATCTACCCGAACACCGGGGAGCTGTTTTTT. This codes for CASSLIYPNTGELFF. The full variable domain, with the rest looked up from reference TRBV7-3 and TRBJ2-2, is GAGVSQTPSNKVTEKGKYVELRCDPISGHTALYWYRQSLGQGPEFLIYFQGTGAADDSGLPNDRFFAVRPEGSVSTLKIQRTERGDSAVYLCASSLIYPNTGELFFGEGSRLTVL.

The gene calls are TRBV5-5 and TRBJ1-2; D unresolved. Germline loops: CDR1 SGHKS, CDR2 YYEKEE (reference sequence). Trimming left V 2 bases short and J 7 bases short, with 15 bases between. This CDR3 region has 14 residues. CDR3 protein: CASSFGTESGGYTF. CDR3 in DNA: TGTGCCAGCAGCTTCGGCACGGAGTCAGGTGGCTACACCTTC.

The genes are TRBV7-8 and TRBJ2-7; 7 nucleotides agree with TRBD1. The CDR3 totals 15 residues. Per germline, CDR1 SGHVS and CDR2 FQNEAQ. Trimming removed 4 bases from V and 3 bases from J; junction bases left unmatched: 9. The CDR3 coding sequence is TGTGCCAGCAGCTCACCATGGGACAGAGTCTACGAGCAGTACTTC. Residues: CASSSPWDRVYEQYF.

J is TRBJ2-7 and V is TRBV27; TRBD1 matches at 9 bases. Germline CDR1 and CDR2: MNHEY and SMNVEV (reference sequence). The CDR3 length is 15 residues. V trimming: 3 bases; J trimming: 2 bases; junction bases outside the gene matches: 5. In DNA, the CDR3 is TGTGCCAGCAGTTTGCTGGGGACAGGGACCTACGAGCAGTACTTC. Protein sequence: CASSLLGTGTYEQYF.

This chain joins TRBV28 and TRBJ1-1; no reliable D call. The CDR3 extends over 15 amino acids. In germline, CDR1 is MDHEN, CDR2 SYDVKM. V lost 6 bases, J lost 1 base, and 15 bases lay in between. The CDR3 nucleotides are TGTGCCAGCAGCCCTGGGCCAGCAGGGAACACTGAAGCTTTCTTT. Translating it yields CASSPGPAGNTEAFF.

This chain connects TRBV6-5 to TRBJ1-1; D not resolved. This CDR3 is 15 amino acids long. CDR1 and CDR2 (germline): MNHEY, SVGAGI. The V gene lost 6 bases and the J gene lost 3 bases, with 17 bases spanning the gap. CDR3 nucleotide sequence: TGTGCCAGCAGCCTTCGGCCGGGTACGGACACTGAAGCTTTCTTT. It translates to CASSLRPGTDTEAFF.

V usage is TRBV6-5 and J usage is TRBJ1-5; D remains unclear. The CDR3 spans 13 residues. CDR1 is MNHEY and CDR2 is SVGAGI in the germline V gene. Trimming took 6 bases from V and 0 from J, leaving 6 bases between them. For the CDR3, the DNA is TGTGCCAGCAGAGTGGATAGCAATCAGCCCCAGCATTTT. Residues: CASRVDSNQPQHF.

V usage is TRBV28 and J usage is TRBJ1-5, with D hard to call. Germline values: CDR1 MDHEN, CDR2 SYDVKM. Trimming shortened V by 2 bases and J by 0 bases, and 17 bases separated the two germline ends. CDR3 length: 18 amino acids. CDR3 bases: TGTGCCAGCAGTTTAGTGTTTTTACAGAAATATAGCAATCAGCCCCAGCATTTT. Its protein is CASSLVFLQKYSNQPQHF.

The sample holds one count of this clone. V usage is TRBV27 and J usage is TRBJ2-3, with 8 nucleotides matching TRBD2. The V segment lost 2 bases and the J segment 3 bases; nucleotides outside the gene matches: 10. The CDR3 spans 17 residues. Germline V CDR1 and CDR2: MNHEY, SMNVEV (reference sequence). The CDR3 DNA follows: TGTGCCAGCAGTTTAGGTCTACGGGAGGGTTTTACAGATACGCAGTATTTT. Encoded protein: CASSLGLREGFTDTQYF.

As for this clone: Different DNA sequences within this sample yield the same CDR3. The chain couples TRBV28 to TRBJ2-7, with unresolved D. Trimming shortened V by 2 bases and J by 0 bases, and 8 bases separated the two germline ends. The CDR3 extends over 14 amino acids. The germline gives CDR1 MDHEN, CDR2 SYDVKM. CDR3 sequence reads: CASSLGSSSYEQYF. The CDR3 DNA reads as TGTGCCAGCAGTTTAGGCTCGAGCTCCTACGAGCAGTACTTC.

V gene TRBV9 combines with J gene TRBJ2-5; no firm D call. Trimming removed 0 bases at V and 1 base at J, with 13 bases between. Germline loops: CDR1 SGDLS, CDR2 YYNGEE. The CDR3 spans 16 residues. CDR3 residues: CASSVGFGPSQETQYF. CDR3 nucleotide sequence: TGTGCCAGCAGCGTAGGGTTCGGGCCTTCCCAAGAGACCCAGTACTTC.

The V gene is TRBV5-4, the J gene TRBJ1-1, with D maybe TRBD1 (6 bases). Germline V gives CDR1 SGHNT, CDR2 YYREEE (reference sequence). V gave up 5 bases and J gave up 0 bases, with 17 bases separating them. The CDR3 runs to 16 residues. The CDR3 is CASSPTGAPMNTEAFF. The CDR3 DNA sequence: TGTGCCAGCAGTCCCACGGGGGCGCCTATGAACACTGAAGCTTTCTTT.

CDR3 residues: CASGGSGQETQYF. The CDR3 DNA reads TGTGCCAGCGGCGGTAGCGGTCAAGAGACCCAGTACTTC. V gene TRBV2 combines with J gene TRBJ2-5; D possibly corresponds to TRBD2 (6 bases). The germline CDR1 and CDR2 sequences are SNHLY and FYNNEI. The V end was cut by 8 bases, the J end by 2 bases, with 12 bases between. The CDR3 is 13 residues long.

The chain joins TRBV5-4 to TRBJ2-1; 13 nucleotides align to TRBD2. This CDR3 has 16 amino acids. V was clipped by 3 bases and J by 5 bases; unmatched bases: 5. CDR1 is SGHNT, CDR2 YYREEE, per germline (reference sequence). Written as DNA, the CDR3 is TGTGCCAGCAGCTCCCGGACTAGCGGGAGAGACAATGAGCAGTTCTTC. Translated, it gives CASSSRTSGRDNEQFF.